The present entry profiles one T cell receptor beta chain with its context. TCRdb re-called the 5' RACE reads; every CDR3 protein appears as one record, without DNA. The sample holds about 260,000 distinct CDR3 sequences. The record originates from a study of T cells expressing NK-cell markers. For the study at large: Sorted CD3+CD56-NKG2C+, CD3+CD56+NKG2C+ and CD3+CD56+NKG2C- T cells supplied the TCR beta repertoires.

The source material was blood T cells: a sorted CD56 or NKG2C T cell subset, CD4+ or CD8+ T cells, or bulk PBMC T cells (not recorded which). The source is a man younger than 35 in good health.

CDR3 protein: CASSLAEGKGYEQYF. This sequence joins TRBV11-1 and TRBJ2-7; with no DNA, the TCRdb D assignment of TRBD1 cannot be verified. Germline V CDR1 and CDR2: SGHAT, FQDESV (reference sequence). The CDR3 loop spans 15 amino acids.